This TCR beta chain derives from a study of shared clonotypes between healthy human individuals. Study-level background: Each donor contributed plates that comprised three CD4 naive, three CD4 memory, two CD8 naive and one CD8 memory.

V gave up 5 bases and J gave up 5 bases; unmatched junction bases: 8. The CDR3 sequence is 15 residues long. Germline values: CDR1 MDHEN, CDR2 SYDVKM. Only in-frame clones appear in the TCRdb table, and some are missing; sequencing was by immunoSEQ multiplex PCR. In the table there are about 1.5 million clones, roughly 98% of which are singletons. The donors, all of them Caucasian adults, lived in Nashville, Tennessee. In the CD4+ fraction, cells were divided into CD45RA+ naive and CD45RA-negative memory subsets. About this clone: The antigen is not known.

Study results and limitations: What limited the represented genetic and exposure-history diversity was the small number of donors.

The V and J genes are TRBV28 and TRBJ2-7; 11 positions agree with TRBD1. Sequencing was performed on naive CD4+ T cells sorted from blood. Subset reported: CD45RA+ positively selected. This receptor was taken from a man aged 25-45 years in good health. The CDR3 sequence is CASSSPGQGGHEQYF. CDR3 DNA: TGTGCCAGCAGTAGTCCGGGACAGGGGGGCCACGAGCAGTACTTC.